These 6 T cell receptor beta chains share one sample of origin, sequenced in a study of blood T cell repertoires in COVID-19. The repertoire was sequenced with immunoSEQ multiplex PCR; TCRdb's copy has only in-frame clones and lacks some. The sample lists approximately 350,000 clones, around 87% occurring once. The sequenced sample consisted of PBMCs or T cells enriched from blood (not recorded which). The source is a young man who had recovered from COVID-19.

The rearrangement joins TRBV3-1 (or the pseudogene TRBV3-2) to TRBJ1-2; 8 nucleotides line up with TRBD1. This CDR3 has 15 amino acids. The V segment lost 1 base and the J segment 8 bases; nucleotides outside the gene matches: 9. Germline V gene lookup returns CDR1 LGHDT and CDR2 YNNKEL (reference sequence). CDR3 in amino acids: CASSQGSGGREGYTF. Written as DNA, the CDR3 is TGTGCCAGCAGCCAAGGGTCAGGGGGCAGGGAAGGCTACACCTTC.

The gene calls are TRBV5-6 and TRBJ2-7, with D possibly TRBD1 on 6 matching bases. CDR1 and CDR2 from the germline V gene are SGHDT and YYEEEE. V was clipped by 0 bases and J by 0 bases, with 13 bases between them. This CDR3 is built from 16 residues. For the CDR3, the DNA is TGTGCCAGCAGCTTGGCCGGACAGTTTGGCTCCTACGAGCAGTACTTC. Its translation: CASSLAGQFGSYEQYF.

This chain links TRBV18 with TRBJ2-5, with 10 bases aligning to TRBD2. The CDR3 is 17 residues long. After removal of 1 base from V and 4 bases from J, the junction contained 9 bases not matched to a gene. Germline V gives CDR1 KGHSH, CDR2 LQKENI. Here the CDR3 DNA reads TGTGCCAGCTCACCACTACCAGCGGGAGGGCCGGGAGAGACCCAGTACTTC. This sequence encodes CASSPLPAGGPGETQYF. Based on the CDR3 plus reference TRBV18 and TRBJ2-5, the full variable domain is NAGVMQNPRHLVRRRGQEARLRCSPMKGHSHVYWYRQLPEEGLKFMVYLQKENIIDESGMPKERFSAEFPKEGPSILRIQQVVRGDSAAYFCASSPLPAGGPGETQYFGPGTRLLVL.

A few counts support this clone. CDR3 sequence (DNA): TGTGCCAGCAGTGAAGGTTCAGGGATCGCTAATGAAAAACTGTTTTTT. Protein sequence: CASSEGSGIANEKLFF. This rearrangement joins TRBV6-1 to TRBJ1-4, with TRBD1 as a possible D gene (5 bases). This CDR3 contains 16 residues. CDR1 and CDR2 from the germline V gene are MNHNS and SASEGT. V gave up 1 base and J gave up 3 bases, with 12 bases separating them.

This chain uses TRBV9 with TRBJ2-1; the D gene is possibly TRBD2 (5 bases). V lost 4 bases and J 3 bases, leaving 14 bases between the germline ends. The CDR3 loop spans 15 amino acids. Germline loops: CDR1 SGDLS, CDR2 YYNGEE. CDR3 in amino acids: CASSPHEGFYNEQFF. The CDR3 nucleotides are TGTGCCAGCAGCCCCCATGAGGGCTTCTACAATGAGCAGTTCTTC.

CDR3 bases: TGTGCCACCAGGGGGACAGGGGGACACAATGAGCAGTTCTTC. Its protein is CATRGTGGHNEQFF. The chain employs TRBV28 and TRBJ2-1; 11 bases fit TRBD1. Per the germline V gene, CDR1 is MDHEN and CDR2 is SYDVKM. The V segment lost 10 bases and the J segment 5 bases; nucleotides outside the gene matches: 7. This CDR3 region has 14 residues.